Reported below is one TCR beta chain. Its target is not known. The germline gives CDR1 SGDLS, CDR2 YYNGEE. V lost 0 bases and J lost 0, with 13 bases in between. CDR3 length equals 17 residues. The data stem from a study of radiotherapy plus CTLA-4 blockade in lung cancer. Study-wide points: TCR clones originating in tumors grew in number in blood after radiotherapy plus ipilimumab.

Chemo-refractory metastatic non-small-cell lung cancer patients were treated with focal radiation plus CTLA-4 blockade with ipilimumab. Produced via immunoSEQ multiplex PCR; TCRdb's table is partial and in-frame only. The top ten clones hold 7% to 8.5% of a sample with 70,000 to 90,000 clones, roughly 75% of them seen once. The sample in question was peripheral blood, obtained from a patient treated with radiotherapy plus ipilimumab. The V and J genes are TRBV9 and TRBJ2-1; D not certain. The origin of this receptor is a human donor with non-small cell lung cancer who had a complete response to radiotherapy plus ipilimumab. CDR3 nucleotide sequence: TGTGCCAGCAGCGTAGAGTTAGGGTCGAGCTCCTACAATGAGCAGTTCTTC. Translated, it gives CASSVELGSSSYNEQFF. Together with reference TRBV9 and TRBJ2-1, the CDR3 gives the full variable domain: DSGVTQTPKHLITATGQRVTLRCSPRSGDLSVYWYQQSLDQGLQFLIQYYNGEERAKGNILERFSAQQFPDLHSELNLSSLELGDSALYFCASSVELGSSSYNEQFFGPGTRLTVL.